One sample yielded the 29 T cell receptor beta chains listed below, sequenced in a study of cytomegalovirus exposure and HLA in healthy donors. The PCR used 60 Vbeta and 13 Jbeta primers. Generated by immunoSEQ multiplex PCR, the TCRdb table keeps only in-frame clones and is missing some. The repertoire has about 160,000 clones, 70% to 80% of them found once; the top ten carry approximately 1.3%. Input material: PBMCs. These receptor sequences come from a man aged 25-45 years in good health and CMV-seronegative.

This chain links TRBV21-1 with TRBJ2-1; the D call in the table, TRBD2, was not verified against the DNA. TRBV21-1 is a documented pseudogene. The CDR3 spans 19 residues. The CDR3 DNA reads TGTGCCAGCAGCAAAGTAGGGGGCCTAGCGGGAGGGGCCTACAATGAGCAGTTCTTC. Protein: CASSKVGGLAGGAYNEQFF.

V and J are TRBV7-6 and TRBJ2-1; the D is unclear. Trimming left V 5 bases short and J 9 bases short, with 14 bases between. CDR1 is SGHVS and CDR2 is FNYEAQ in the germline V gene. This CDR3 has 13 residues. Written as DNA, the CDR3 is TGTGCCAGCAGCCCACGGGTCCTCGGTGAGCAGTTCTTC. This encodes CASSPRVLGEQFF.

The chain is built from TRBV19 and TRBJ2-7, with TRBD1 as a possible D gene (5 bases). The germline V and J ends were trimmed by 3 bases and 1 base, with 10 bases remaining between them. The CDR3 covers 14 residues. Germline loops: CDR1 LNHDA, CDR2 SQIVND (reference sequence). The CDR3 DNA reads as TGTGCCAGTAGTATTCAGGGTTTGTCCTACGAGCAGTACTTC. Protein: CASSIQGLSYEQYF. The variable domain in full, completed from reference TRBV19 and TRBJ2-7, reads DGGITQSPKYLFRKEGQNVTLSCEQNLNHDAMYWYRQDPGQGLRLIYYSQIVNDFQKGDIAEGYSVSREKKESFPLTVTSAQKNPTAFYLCASSIQGLSYEQYFGPGTRLTVT.

V and J are TRBV7-6 and TRBJ1-2; 8 nucleotides agree with TRBD1. Germline V CDR1 and CDR2: SGHVS, FNYEAQ. There are 15 residues in the CDR3. Trimming at V came to 1 base and at J to 4 bases, leaving 5 bases not matched to a gene. The CDR3 bases are TGTGCCAGCAGCTTAGACCAGGGGGCTATCTATGGCTACACCTTC. Translation gives CASSLDQGAIYGYTF.

V gene TRBV11-3 combines with J gene TRBJ2-1, with no clear D. Trimming left V 4 bases short and J 2 bases short, with 18 bases between. Germline values: CDR1 SGHNT, CDR2 YENEEA. The CDR3 is made up of 17 amino acids. The CDR3: CASSCLVDARAYNEQFF. In DNA form, the CDR3 reads TGTGCCAGCAGCTGCTTGGTTGACGCTCGGGCCTACAATGAGCAGTTCTTC.

This clone came up a few times. This chain connects TRBV19 to TRBJ2-2; 10 positions agree with TRBD2. The CDR3 has 15 amino acids. Per germline, CDR1 LNHDA and CDR2 SQIVND (reference sequence). Trimming took 5 bases from V and 6 from J; bases not matched to a gene: 6. The CDR3 sequence is CASSATSGGAGELFF. In DNA, the CDR3 is TGTGCCAGTAGTGCCACAAGCGGGGGGGCCGGGGAGCTGTTTTTT.

The V and J genes are TRBV7-2 and TRBJ2-7, with D perhaps TRBD2 (5 bases). Germline CDR1 is SGHTA and CDR2 is FQGNSA. This CDR3 is 15 amino acids long. The V and J ends lost 6 bases and 1 base respectively, with 16 bases between them. The CDR3 nucleotides read TGTGCCAGCAGACTAAAGCTTGAGGGATCCTACGAGCAGTACTTC. It yields the protein CASRLKLEGSYEQYF.

This clone has a single count. This chain's CDR3 is CASSSLSGGNTIYF. The CDR3 DNA reads as TGCGCCAGCAGCTCCCTTTCCGGGGGAAACACCATATATTTT. This chain connects TRBV5-1 to TRBJ1-3; D remains ambiguous. Trimming pared 3 bases from V and 4 bases from J, leaving 11 bases between. CDR3 size: 14 residues. From germline, CDR1 is SGHRS and CDR2 YFSETQ. Filled out from reference TRBV5-1 and TRBJ1-3, the complete variable domain reads KAGVTQTPRYLIKTRGQQVTLSCSPISGHRSVSWYQQTPGQGLQFLFEYFSETQRNKGNFPGRFSGRQFSNSRSEMNVSTLELGDSALYLCASSSLSGGNTIYFGEGSWLTVV.

The rearrangement uses TRBV9 and TRBJ2-7; D is perhaps TRBD2 (6 bases). The CDR3 runs to 15 residues. Trimming cost V 2 bases and J 4 bases, with 16 bases left between them. Germline CDR1 and CDR2: SGDLS and YYNGEE. This chain's CDR3 is CASSVGTPGVYEQYF. CDR3 nucleotides: TGTGCCAGCAGCGTGGGGACTCCGGGCGTTTACGAGCAGTACTTC.

The V gene is TRBV6-6, the J gene TRBJ1-6; D remains unclear. V shed 2 bases and J shed 10 bases, with 6 bases lying between them. From germline, CDR1 is MNHNY and CDR2 SVGAGI (reference sequence). The CDR3 contains 12 residues. The CDR3 here is CASSYAASPLHF. CDR3 in DNA: TGTGCCAGCAGTTACGCGGCGTCACCCCTCCACTTT.

The V and J genes are TRBV25-1 and TRBJ1-1, with D possibly being TRBD1 (5 bases). The CDR3 extends over 13 amino acids. Trimming stripped 0 bases from V and 7 bases from J, with 9 bases between. Germline loops: CDR1 MGHDK, CDR2 SYGVNS. CDR3 loop: CASSEYTGIEAFF. The CDR3 DNA is TGTGCCAGCAGTGAATATACAGGTATTGAAGCTTTCTTT.

The gene calls are TRBV5-4 and TRBJ2-5; 9 bases are a match to TRBD1. V dropped 4 bases and J dropped 5; count of bases not matched to a gene: 9. Germline lookup yields CDR1 SGHNT and CDR2 YYREEE (reference sequence). The CDR3 sequence is 15 residues long. CDR3 sequence reads: CASSTTGGWKETQYF. CDR3 nucleotide sequence: TGTGCCAGCAGCACAACAGGGGGCTGGAAGGAGACCCAGTACTTC.

The V and J genes are TRBV4-3 and TRBJ2-7; 11 positions agree with TRBD2. Germline trimming cut 5 bases from V and 3 bases from J; bases unmatched to any gene: 3. CDR3 length equals 14 residues. Germline CDR1 reads LGHNA; CDR2 reads YSLEER. CDR3 DNA sequence: TGCGCCAGCAGCAAGGGACTAGCGGTCTACGAGCAGTACTTC. This encodes CASSKGLAVYEQYF.

The chain uses TRBV30 and TRBJ2-7; TRBD1 agrees at 9 bases. Germline V CDR1 and CDR2: GTSNPN, SVGIG (reference sequence). This CDR3 has 14 residues. The ends lost 4 bases at V and 5 bases at J; junction bases unmatched: 9. CDR3 loop: CAWTAGTGLNEQYF. The CDR3 DNA follows: TGTGCCTGGACTGCCGGGACAGGGCTCAACGAGCAGTACTTC.

The chain combines TRBV19 with TRBJ2-7; 7 bases are a match to TRBD1. Gene TRBJ2-5 matches the end of the DNA better, so the J call may be wrong. There are 11 residues in the CDR3. Per germline, CDR1 LNHDA and CDR2 SQIVND (reference sequence). The CDR3 spells CASRAGGTQYF. The CDR3 DNA is TGTGCCAGTAGGGCAGGGGGGACCCAGTACTTC.

This chain connects TRBV4-1 to TRBJ2-1; D gene uncertain. CDR3 size: 14 residues. V dropped 5 bases and J dropped 5 bases, with 13 bases sitting between them. Germline CDR1 reads MGHRA; CDR2 reads YSYEKL. As DNA, the CDR3 is TGCGCCAGCAGCTCTATTGACACCAACAATGAGCAGTTCTTC. Amino acid sequence: CASSSIDTNNEQFF.

This clone came up a few times. J is TRBJ1-2 and V is TRBV6-1, with 12 bases identical to TRBD1. The CDR3 contains 15 residues. The germline V gene has CDR1 MNHNS and CDR2 SASEGT. V was pared by 4 bases and J by 2 bases, with 2 bases of the junction left unmatched. In DNA form, the CDR3 reads TGTGCCAGCAGTGCCGGGACAGGGGGCAACTATGGCTACACCTTC. Its translation is CASSAGTGGNYGYTF.

V gene TRBV4-3 combines with J gene TRBJ1-5; no clear D. Germline V gene sequence: CDR1 LGHNA, CDR2 YSLEER. The V end was cut by 1 base, the J end by 6 bases, with 16 bases between. The CDR3 totals 16 residues. The CDR3 reads CASSQGTPEGGQPQHF. The CDR3, as DNA: TGCGCCAGCAGCCAAGGAACTCCCGAGGGAGGTCAGCCCCAGCATTTT.

The gene calls are TRBV7-9 and TRBJ2-5; 9 bases are a match to TRBD1. CDR1 SEHNR and CDR2 FQNEAQ come from the germline V gene (reference sequence). The CDR3 covers 15 residues. Germline trimming cut 8 bases from V and 2 bases from J; bases unmatched to any gene: 9. CDR3 amino acids: CASGFPGQGQETQYF. The CDR3 DNA is TGTGCCAGCGGTTTCCCGGGACAGGGTCAAGAGACCCAGTACTTC.

The rearrangement uses TRBV6-5 and TRBJ2-5, with 7 bases aligning to TRBD1. The CDR3 is 14 residues long. Germline V gene data show CDR1 as MNHEY and CDR2 as SVGAGI. Trimming cost V 2 bases and J 1 base; bases outside gene matches: 1. CDR3 DNA: TGTGCCAGCAGTTACCGGGACAGCCAAGAGACCCAGTACTTC. Protein: CASSYRDSQETQYF.

V usage is TRBV4-2 and J usage is TRBJ1-4, with D perhaps TRBD1 (6 bases). V lost 3 bases and J lost 4, with 15 bases in between. This CDR3 spans 16 amino acids. Germline-derived CDR1 and CDR2 are LGHNA and YNFKEQ. This CDR3 reads CASSHPPGQNNEKLFF. The CDR3 DNA follows: TGTGCCAGCAGCCATCCACCGGGACAAAATAATGAAAAACTGTTTTTT.

This clone was detected only a few times. V usage is TRBV11-1 and J usage is TRBJ2-1, with 13 bases that match TRBD2. V shed 1 base, J shed 6 bases, and the junction held 6 bases outside the gene matches. Germline V gene data show CDR1 as SGHAT and CDR2 as FQDESV (reference sequence). The CDR3 runs 17 residues. CDR3 DNA sequence: TGTGCCAGCAGCTTAGTTGGACTAGCGGGAGTGTCCAATGAGCAGTTCTTC. It is translated as CASSLVGLAGVSNEQFF.

This clone came up a few times. V gene TRBV4-3 combines with J gene TRBJ2-1; 14 bases are shared with TRBD2. With 1 base clipped from V and 6 bases from J, the junction kept 14 bases outside the gene matches. This CDR3 contains 20 residues. Germline loops: CDR1 LGHNA, CDR2 YSLEER. The CDR3 bases are TGCGCCAGCAGCCAAGTGATAGGGACTAGCGGGAGTAGTTTTCGCAATGAGCAGTTCTTC. The encoded protein is CASSQVIGTSGSSFRNEQFF.

This chain connects TRBV29-1 to TRBJ2-7; D gene ambiguous. In germline, CDR1 is SQVTM, CDR2 ANQGSEA. The CDR3 sequence is 11 residues long. V was cut by 6 bases and J by 0 bases, with 6 bases left in between. CDR3 residues: CSVRYSYEQYF. CDR3 nucleotide sequence: TGCAGCGTCCGTTACTCCTACGAGCAGTACTTC.

This chain joins TRBV30 and TRBJ2-3; D is unresolved. V lost 2 bases, J lost 0 bases, and 9 bases lay in between. Germline V gene lookup returns CDR1 GTSNPN and CDR2 SVGIG (reference sequence). This CDR3 comprises 14 residues. The CDR3 nucleotides read TGTGCCTGGAGTCTTGCGTCTAGCACAGATACGCAGTATTTT. Amino acids: CAWSLASSTDTQYF.

This clone was seen just once. This sequence joins TRBV7-2 and TRBJ1-1; TRBD1 agrees at 7 bases. The CDR3 runs to 14 residues. V shed 2 bases and J 5 bases; nucleotides not matched to a gene: 5. Germline CDR1 is SGHTA and CDR2 is FQGNSA. The DNA of the CDR3 is TGTGCCAGCAGCTTAACGAGGGGGCAAACTGAAGCTTTCTTT. Its protein is CASSLTRGQTEAFF.

V is TRBV10-3 and J is TRBJ1-5, with 8 positions matching TRBD1. The V gene end was trimmed by 6 bases and the J gene end by 2 bases; junction bases not matched to a gene: 6. CDR3 length equals 15 residues. In germline, CDR1 is ENHRY, CDR2 SYGVKD. CDR3 sequence: CAISPTGAGNQPQHF. Here the CDR3 DNA reads TGTGCCATCAGCCCGACAGGGGCCGGCAATCAGCCCCAGCATTTT.

The J gene is TRBJ2-6, the V gene TRBV19; no clear D gene. Trimming stripped 9 bases from V and 2 bases from J, with 8 bases between. The length of the CDR3 is 13 residues. Germline V gives CDR1 LNHDA, CDR2 SQIVND (reference sequence). CDR3 sequence: CASVTPGANVLTF. DNA of the CDR3: TGTGCCAGCGTGACTCCTGGGGCCAACGTCCTGACTTTC.

The V and J genes are TRBV5-4 and TRBJ2-2; no firm D call. This CDR3 is 15 amino acids long. V dropped 1 base and J dropped 2 bases, with 9 bases sitting between them. The V gene's germline CDR1 is SGHNT and CDR2 YYREEE (reference sequence). CDR3 DNA: TGTGCCAGCAGCTTGATGGCCAAAAACACCGGGGAGCTGTTTTTT. Protein: CASSLMAKNTGELFF.